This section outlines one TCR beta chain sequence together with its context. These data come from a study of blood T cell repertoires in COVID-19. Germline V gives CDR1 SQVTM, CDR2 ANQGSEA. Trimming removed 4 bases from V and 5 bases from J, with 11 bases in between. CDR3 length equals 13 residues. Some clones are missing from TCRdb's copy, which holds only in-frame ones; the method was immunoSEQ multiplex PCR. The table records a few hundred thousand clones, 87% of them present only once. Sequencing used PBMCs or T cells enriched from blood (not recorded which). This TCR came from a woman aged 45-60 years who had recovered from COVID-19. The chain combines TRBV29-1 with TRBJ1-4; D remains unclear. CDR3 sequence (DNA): TGCAGCGTTGCTCCAGATTCGAATGAAAAACTGTTTTTT. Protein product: CSVAPDSNEKLFF.